The source of this T cell receptor (beta chain) is a study of beta chain features in type 1 diabetes. Study background: Age, gender, cell numbers and subset yield matched between patients and controls.

The investigators reverse transcribed all of the isolated RNA, so they sequenced expressed TCRB transcripts. The assay was immunoSEQ multiplex PCR, and TCRdb's table has in-frame clones only and misses some. The sample holds fewer than 900,000 clones, about 17% seen once. Sequencing used naive CD4+ T cells from blood. The clonotype was recovered from a woman younger than 30 in good health.

In DNA form, the CDR3 reads TGTGCCAGCAGTTCCCCCGCGGGCGGGACTAGCTACGAGCAGTACTTC. Its translation is CASSSPAGGTSYEQYF. This rearrangement joins TRBV28 to TRBJ2-7, with 8 bases matching TRBD2. The length of the CDR3 is 16 residues. Per germline, CDR1 MDHEN and CDR2 SYDVKM. V was clipped by 4 bases and J by 3 bases; unmatched bases: 11.